This note documents a single T cell receptor beta chain sequence. The antigen remains unidentified. The repertoire was sequenced with immunoSEQ multiplex PCR; TCRdb's copy has only in-frame clones and lacks some. Among 5,500 to 7,500 clones listed, 70% to 85% were seen once. The data were taken from a study of hypomethylating agent response in myelodysplastic syndrome. Looking at the study overall: Of patients, about 70% of the 11 got azacitidine and 3 of 11 decitabine. The mean patient age was roughly 70 +/- 6.9 years, and diploid cytogenetics predominated.

General study results and limits: Only roughly eleven patients were analyzed in this small cohort. Shared GLIPH2 clusters possibly recognizing novel MDS antigens remain unconfirmed.

Germline lookup yields CDR1 SGHDT and CDR2 YYEEEE. The CDR3 is 12 residues long. The V gene lost 3 bases and the J gene lost 4 bases, with 7 bases spanning the gap. The gene calls are TRBV5-6 and TRBJ2-5; no reliable D call. The sequence derives from a human donor with myelodysplastic syndrome. The sequences come from bone marrow, collected before or after starting hypomethylating agent treatment for myelodysplastic syndrome (not recorded which). CDR3 DNA sequence: TGTGCCAGCAGCTATCTCGTAGAGACCCAGTACTTC. Translating gives CASSYLVETQYF. Full variable domain (remainder filled in from reference TRBV5-6 and TRBJ2-5): DAGVTQSPTHLIKTRGQQVTLRCSPKSGHDTVSWYQQALGQGPQFIFQYYEEEERQRGNFPDRFSGHQFPNYSSELNVNALLLGDSALYLCASSYLVETQYFGPGTRLLVL.